This paragraph covers one TCR beta chain sequence. The repertoire was sequenced with immunoSEQ multiplex PCR; TCRdb's copy has only in-frame clones and lacks some. The data contain tens of thousands of clones, about 85% of them seen just once; the ten biggest clones take up 15% to 19%. Per germline, CDR1 SGHTA and CDR2 FQGTGA. This CDR3 contains 15 residues. V lost 4 bases to trimming and J lost 8 bases; unmatched junction nucleotides: 9. The data stem from a study of T cell changes during pregnancy in multiple sclerosis. The TCR comes from a female donor in good health, enrolled as a control in a pregnancy study. The source was CD8+ T cells from peripheral blood mononuclear cells, collected in the first trimester of pregnancy. The V and J genes are TRBV7-3 and TRBJ2-1; TRBD2 matches 9 bases. CDR3 sequence reads: CASSSLAGPGYEQFF. The CDR3 DNA follows: TGTGCCAGCAGCTCCCTAGCGGGGCCAGGGTATGAGCAGTTCTTC.